This T cell receptor beta chain stems from a study of sequential checkpoint blockade in melanoma. Treatment described: randomized to nivolumab then ipilimumab (arm A) or the reverse (arm B). Sequencing used immunoSEQ multiplex PCR; TCRdb keeps in-frame clones, though not all of them. The profile covers 15,000 to 20,000 clones, with under 85% appearing a single time and 30% taken by the ten largest. This CDR3 region has 17 residues. The TCR comes from a human donor with melanoma. The chain employs TRBV21-1 and TRBJ1-1. TRBV21-1 is described as a pseudogene. The sample here was CD8+ T cells sorted from blood (inferred from file names), taken from a patient given nivolumab and ipilimumab in sequence. CDR3 region: CASSCVVATQIRTEAFF. CDR3 DNA sequence: TGTGCCAGCAGCTGTGTCGTAGCTACACAAATTCGCACTGAAGCTTTCTTT.